This T cell receptor beta chain was sequenced during a study of blood T cell repertoires in COVID-19. Authors' methods: Estimation of nucleated cell counts was performed using reference gene primer amplification. This table comes from immunoSEQ multiplex PCR, and its TCRdb copy is limited to in-frame clones, with some not included. The V and J calls and clone size are taken from that table; D and trimming were inferred from the DNA. This sample has about 280,000 clones, with roughly 90% found just once. The CDR3 contains 15 residues. Germline assignment: CDR1 MNHNS and CDR2 SASEGT. V was shortened by 2 bases and J by 6 bases, with 17 bases between the two germline ends. Seattle's cohort entered during active infection and was followed longitudinally.

Input material: peripheral blood. This chain joins TRBV6-1 and TRBJ2-7; D may be TRBD1 (5 bases). This TCR was sampled from a woman aged 30 to 39 with COVID-19, enrolled during active disease. Written as DNA, the CDR3 is TGTGCCAGCAGTGAAAACCTTGTGGGGCGAGGCGAGCAGTACTTC. It yields the protein CASSENLVGRGEQYF.